A selection of T cell receptor beta chains follows, all from one sample in a study of blood T cell repertoires in COVID-19. Generated by immunoSEQ multiplex PCR, the TCRdb table keeps only in-frame clones and is missing some. The sample has 100,000 to 150,000 clones, around 86% seen once. Sequenced input: peripheral blood. All receptors derive from a human donor in a cohort sampled during active COVID-19. CDR3s include the opening cysteine and the closing phenylalanine or tryptophan. The D gene is left open where the match is weak. Some rows have no size entry. The others give once, few or many, or a class for an expanded clone.

abundance: -; j_gene: TRBJ1-4; v_gene: TRBV5-4; d_gene: TRBD1; CDR3nt: TGTGCCAGCAGCATAGACAGGGAATATGAAAAACTGTTTTTT; CDR3aa: CASSIDREYEKLFF
abundance: -; j_gene: TRBJ2-1; v_gene: TRBV19; d_gene: -; CDR3nt: TGTGCCAGTAGTATATCAGTATATGAGCAGTTCTTC; CDR3aa: CASSISVYEQFF
abundance: -; j_gene: TRBJ2-5; v_gene: TRBV11-2; d_gene: TRBD1; CDR3nt: TGTGCCAGCAGCTCGTCGATGGACAGGCCGGAGACCCAGTACTTC; CDR3aa: CASSSSMDRPETQYF
abundance: few; j_gene: TRBJ1-2; v_gene: TRBV7-9; d_gene: -; CDR3nt: TGTGCCAGCAGACCGACAGAAGCTAACTATGGCTACACCTTC; CDR3aa: CASRPTEANYGYTF
abundance: -; j_gene: TRBJ1-4; v_gene: TRBV9; d_gene: TRBD1; CDR3nt: TGTGCCAGCAGCGTAGAAGGGACAGTTAATGAAAAACTGTTTTTT; CDR3aa: CASSVEGTVNEKLFF
abundance: once; j_gene: TRBJ1-2; v_gene: TRBV4-2; d_gene: TRBD1; CDR3nt: TGTGCCAGCAGCCCCGGGACAGGGGGTCACAGTGGGGGCTACACCTTC; CDR3aa: CASSPGTGGHSGGYTF
abundance: -; j_gene: TRBJ2-1; v_gene: TRBV2; d_gene: -; CDR3nt: TGTGCCAGCAGTGAAGTGGCTAGCAATGAGCAGTTCTTC; CDR3aa: CASSEVASNEQFF
abundance: -; j_gene: TRBJ2-7; v_gene: TRBV27; d_gene: TRBD1; CDR3nt: TGTGCCAGCAGTTTATCGCCGACAGGGATAAACGAGCAGTACTTC; CDR3aa: CASSLSPTGINEQYF
abundance: -; j_gene: TRBJ2-7; v_gene: TRBV11-2; d_gene: -; CDR3nt: TGTGCCAGCAGCTTAGATATGTCCTACGAGCAGTACTTC; CDR3aa: CASSLDMSYEQYF
abundance: -; j_gene: TRBJ2-5; v_gene: TRBV11-2; d_gene: TRBD1; CDR3nt: TGTGCCAGCAGCCCTGGGACAGTCCAAGAGACCCAGTACTTC; CDR3aa: CASSPGTVQETQYF
abundance: -; j_gene: TRBJ2-2; v_gene: TRBV10-1; d_gene: -; CDR3nt: TGCGCCAGCAGTGAGGGGGGGGCGGGCACCGGGGAGCTGTTTTTT; CDR3aa: CASSEGGAGTGELFF
abundance: -; j_gene: TRBJ1-4; v_gene: TRBV19; d_gene: TRBD1; CDR3nt: TGTGCCAGTAGTCCGCGACAGGGCTTGGGTGAAAAACTGTTTTTT; CDR3aa: CASSPRQGLGEKLFF
abundance: -; j_gene: TRBJ2-1; v_gene: TRBV18; d_gene: TRBD2; CDR3nt: TGTGCCAGCTCACCACCTGAGCTAGCGGGAGTAAACCTCTACAATGAGCAGTTCTTC; CDR3aa: CASSPPELAGVNLYNEQFF
abundance: -; j_gene: TRBJ2-7; v_gene: TRBV2; d_gene: TRBD2; CDR3nt: TGTGCCAGCAATAGAGGGACTAGCGGGTCCTTGTTATCCTACGAGCAGTACTTC; CDR3aa: CASNRGTSGSLLSYEQYF
abundance: -; j_gene: TRBJ2-7; v_gene: TRBV5-4; d_gene: -; CDR3nt: TGTGCCAGCAGCCTTCCAGGTGCACTTGACGAGCAGTACTTC; CDR3aa: CASSLPGALDEQYF
abundance: -; j_gene: TRBJ2-7; v_gene: TRBV19; d_gene: TRBD2; CDR3nt: TGTGCCAGTAGTATGCGGACTAGCGGGAGTGCCTACGAGCAGTACTTC; CDR3aa: CASSMRTSGSAYEQYF
abundance: -; j_gene: TRBJ2-3; v_gene: TRBV5-4; d_gene: -; CDR3nt: TGTGCCAGCAGCTTTGAGAGCACAGATACGCAGTATTTT; CDR3aa: CASSFESTDTQYF
abundance: -; j_gene: TRBJ1-3; v_gene: TRBV7-6; d_gene: TRBD1; CDR3nt: TGTGCCAGCAGCTTATCTCCAGGGGGGATGACCACCATATATTTT; CDR3aa: CASSLSPGGMTTIYF
abundance: -; j_gene: TRBJ2-2; v_gene: TRBV2; d_gene: -; CDR3nt: TGTGCCAGCAGTGACTTGGCCCGAGGGGAGCTGTTTTTT; CDR3aa: CASSDLARGELFF
abundance: -; j_gene: TRBJ2-7; v_gene: TRBV14; d_gene: -; CDR3nt: TGTGCCAGCAGCCAAGGACGGGGAATCTACGAGCAGTACTTC; CDR3aa: CASSQGRGIYEQYF
abundance: few; j_gene: TRBJ2-5; v_gene: TRBV7-9; d_gene: -; CDR3nt: TGTGCCAGCAGCACTGGACAGCTCAAAGAGACCCAGTACTTC; CDR3aa: CASSTGQLKETQYF
abundance: -; j_gene: TRBJ2-7; v_gene: TRBV18; d_gene: -; CDR3nt: TGTGCCAGCTTATCCACAGGGACGTCCTACGAGCAGTACTTC; CDR3aa: CASLSTGTSYEQYF
abundance: -; j_gene: TRBJ1-4; v_gene: TRBV19; d_gene: -; CDR3nt: TGTGCCAGCCTAAAACAGGGAGAAGAAAAACTGTTTTTT; CDR3aa: CASLKQGEEKLFF
abundance: -; j_gene: TRBJ1-3; v_gene: TRBV5-1; d_gene: TRBD1; CDR3nt: TGCGCCAGCAGCCCTGGACAGGGGGCCTCTGGAAACACCATATATTTT; CDR3aa: CASSPGQGASGNTIYF
abundance: -; j_gene: TRBJ2-2; v_gene: TRBV7-8; d_gene: TRBD1; CDR3nt: TGTGCCAGCAGCGGGACAGGGAACACCGGGGAGCTGTTTTTT; CDR3aa: CASSGTGNTGELFF
abundance: -; j_gene: TRBJ1-1; v_gene: TRBV6-6; d_gene: -; CDR3nt: TGTGCCAGCAGTTCTCGGGACATCCGGGGCACTGAAGCTTTCTTT; CDR3aa: CASSSRDIRGTEAFF
abundance: -; j_gene: TRBJ1-2; v_gene: TRBV15; d_gene: -; CDR3nt: TGTGCCACCAGCAGAGCAAGACAGGTCGGCTACACCTTC; CDR3aa: CATSRARQVGYTF
abundance: once; j_gene: TRBJ1-6; v_gene: TRBV7-9; d_gene: -; CDR3nt: TGTGCCAGCAGCTTACCGGAGGTTTCACCCCTCCACTTT; CDR3aa: CASSLPEVSPLHF
abundance: -; j_gene: TRBJ1-1; v_gene: TRBV12-3/TRBV12-4; d_gene: -; CDR3nt: TGTGCCAGCACCGAACACCTGAACACTGAAGCTTTCTTT; CDR3aa: CASTEHLNTEAFF